The rows below give T cell receptor beta chains drawn from one sample of a study of blood T cell repertoires in COVID-19. TCRdb keeps only in-frame clones here, not all; method: immunoSEQ multiplex PCR. The sample lists about 250,000 clones, about nine tenths occurring once. The sample consisted of PBMCs or T cells enriched from blood (not recorded which). These receptors were obtained from a woman younger than 45 with acute COVID-19. CDR3s include the opening cysteine and the closing phenylalanine or tryptophan. D genes are given only for firm matches. Rows may omit the clone size; those that give it use once, few, many or a size class.

cdr3_nt | cdr3_aa | d_call | j_call | clone_size | v_call
TGTGCCAGCAGCCTGACAGTTCTTCTGAACACCGGGGAGCTGTTTTTT | CASSLTVLLNTGELFF | . | TRBJ2-2 | . | TRBV7-2
TGCGCCAGCAGCCAACCACACAGGGGGCAGGAAGACACTGAAGCTTTCTTT | CASSQPHRGQEDTEAFF | TRBD1 | TRBJ1-1 | . | TRBV4-1
TGTGCCAGCAGTACACCGTCGGACAGGGGGCTTACAGATACGCAGTATTTT | CASSTPSDRGLTDTQYF | TRBD1 | TRBJ2-3 | . | TRBV6-2/TRBV6-3
TGTGCCAGCTGGTCGGCGGTACGAACCTACAATGAGCAGTTCTTC | CASWSAVRTYNEQFF | . | TRBJ2-1 | . | TRBV27
TGTGCCAGCAGCGTAGCTGTGGGGGGGTCCTATAATTCACCCCTCCACTTT | CASSVAVGGSYNSPLHF | . | TRBJ1-6 | . | TRBV9
TGCGCCAGCAGCCTAGACAGGGCAAGCGAGCAGTACTTC | CASSLDRASEQYF | TRBD1 | TRBJ2-7 | . | TRBV4-3
TGTGCCAGCAGTTTTAGCGGGGGGCCATACAATGAGCAGTTCTTC | CASSFSGGPYNEQFF | TRBD2 | TRBJ2-1 | . | TRBV27
TGTGCCAGCAGCCAGGTTGGCTACGAGCAGTACTTC | CASSQVGYEQYF | . | TRBJ2-7 | . | TRBV7-9
TGTGCCAGCAGCGCTCTCTCGGGCCGACCGGGACAGGGGGCTCTCGGCTACACCTTC | CASSALSGRPGQGALGYTF | TRBD1 | TRBJ1-2 | . | TRBV9
TGTGCCAGCAGTGAGGCCCGGGGCTATGGCTACACCTTC | CASSEARGYGYTF | . | TRBJ1-2 | . | TRBV28
TGTGCCAGCCGATGGACTGGAGGAGATCAGCCCCAGCATTTT | CASRWTGGDQPQHF | . | TRBJ1-5 | . | TRBV6-5
TGCGCCAGCAGCCAAGAGTCTCAGGACAATGAGCAGTTCTTC | CASSQESQDNEQFF | . | TRBJ2-1 | . | TRBV4-3
TGTGCCAGCAGTCTCAGGCGGGACAGGCCGAACACTGAAGCTTTCTTT | CASSLRRDRPNTEAFF | TRBD1 | TRBJ1-1 | . | TRBV2
TGTGCCACCAGCAGAGATTGGGGCGTCACTGAAGCTTTCTTT | CATSRDWGVTEAFF | . | TRBJ1-1 | . | TRBV15
TGTGCCAGCACCACAAATGGGGGGACAGGGGAAGGTTACACCTTC | CASTTNGGTGEGYTF | TRBD1 | TRBJ1-2 | once | TRBV6-6
TGCGCCAGCAGCTTGGTGGAGGGTCACGAGCAGTACTTC | CASSLVEGHEQYF | . | TRBJ2-7 | . | TRBV5-1
TGCGCCAGCAGCCTTCTCAGTCCGGGACAGGGCTCCTCTGGGGCCAACGTCCTGACTTTC | CASSLLSPGQGSSGANVLTF | TRBD1 | TRBJ2-6 | . | TRBV4-1
TGTGCCAGCAGTAAAACAGGGGTGCGAGGGAACACTGAAGCTTTCTTT | CASSKTGVRGNTEAFF | TRBD1 | TRBJ1-1 | . | TRBV2
TGTGCCAGCAGTTCAGGGACTAGCGGGGGGGCTGAGCAGTTCTTC | CASSSGTSGGAEQFF | TRBD2 | TRBJ2-1 | . | TRBV27
TGTGCCAGCAGCTTTCGCCCTTCGACAGGCGGGTCACCCCTCCACTTT | CASSFRPSTGGSPLHF | . | TRBJ1-6 | . | TRBV7-2
TGTGCCAGCAGTCCCGGGACCTACGAGCAGTACTTC | CASSPGTYEQYF | . | TRBJ2-7 | . | TRBV6-5
TGCGCCAGCAGTCAATCGAGGTGGCAGCCCACAGATACGCAGTATTTT | CASSQSRWQPTDTQYF | . | TRBJ2-3 | . | TRBV23-1
TGTGCCAGTAGTATGAGCGACTACGAGCAGTACTTC | CASSMSDYEQYF | . | TRBJ2-7 | . | TRBV19
TGTGCCAGCAGTCCTTGGACAGGGGGTAGTCCTGTAGGAAACACCATATATTTT | CASSPWTGGSPVGNTIYF | TRBD1 | TRBJ1-3 | few | TRBV27
TGTGCCTGGAGTTTGGCAGGGAACACCGGGGAGCTGTTTTTT | CAWSLAGNTGELFF | . | TRBJ2-2 | . | TRBV30
TGTGCCAGCAGTCCTCAGACAGGGGCTGGAAACACCATATATTTT | CASSPQTGAGNTIYF | TRBD1 | TRBJ1-3 | once | TRBV27
TGCGCCAGCAGGCTGACAGGGGGCTTGGGGCAGCCCCAGCATTTT | CASRLTGGLGQPQHF | TRBD1 | TRBJ1-5 | . | TRBV10-2
TGTGCCAGCAGTTACACTGCCTCCAGGGTCTCCTACGAGCAGTACTTC | CASSYTASRVSYEQYF | . | TRBJ2-7 | . | TRBV6-5
TGTGCCAGCAGTATTCTTCCAGGGGGCGTCCCTGAAGCTTTCTTT | CASSILPGGVPEAFF | TRBD1 | TRBJ1-1 | . | TRBV6-4
TGTGCCAGCAGTTACGCCAGCTCCTATAATTCACCCCTCCACTTT | CASSYASSYNSPLHF | . | TRBJ1-6 | . | TRBV6-5
TGCGCCAGCAGCCAAGAAGAGGGCCACAATTATGAAGCTTTCTTT | CASSQEEGHNYEAFF | . | TRBJ1-1 | . | TRBV4-3
TGTGCCAGCAGCTTGGGACCGGGAGGAAACACCATATATTTT | CASSLGPGGNTIYF | . | TRBJ1-3 | once | TRBV5-5
TGTGCCAGCAGCCTCCCAGGTAGCGAGCAGTACTTC | CASSLPGSEQYF | . | TRBJ2-7 | . | TRBV13
TGTGCCAGCAGCCCCGGACAGGCCCGCACTGAAGCTTTCTTT | CASSPGQARTEAFF | TRBD1 | TRBJ1-1 | . | TRBV13
TGTGCCAGCAGCAAGCGACAGGACGGTAATTCACCCCTCCACTTT | CASSKRQDGNSPLHF | . | TRBJ1-6 | . | TRBV3-1/TRBV3-2
TGTGCCAGCACGTCCGGGGGTCACACTGAAGCTTTCTTT | CASTSGGHTEAFF | . | TRBJ1-1 | . | TRBV7-9
TGTGCCAGCAGCATTAGGAACACCGGGGAGCTGTTTTTT | CASSIRNTGELFF | . | TRBJ2-2 | . | TRBV9
TGTGCCAGCAGCCGCGGGGCAGGTCTATACTACGAGCAGTACTTC | CASSRGAGLYYEQYF | . | TRBJ2-7 | . | TRBV6-6
TGTGCCTGGAGCGGACAGCCTTTTAATTCACCCCTCCACTTT | CAWSGQPFNSPLHF | . | TRBJ1-6 | few | TRBV30
TGTGCCAGCTCCGCGGTAGGAGGTGGCTACACCTTC | CASSAVGGGYTF | . | TRBJ1-2 | once | TRBV18
TGCGCCAGCTCCGGACCAGGGACTAGCGGGGGAAACTACAATGAGCAGTTCTTC | CASSGPGTSGGNYNEQFF | TRBD2 | TRBJ2-1 | once | TRBV10-1
TGTGCCAGCAGCCAAGTTGGCGCCGGGGGGACCCAGTACTTC | CASSQVGAGGTQYF | . | TRBJ2-5 | . | TRBV3-1/TRBV3-2
TGCGCCAGCAGCCAAACAGGGGGGGCCGCAGAGACCCAGTACTTC | CASSQTGGAAETQYF | . | TRBJ2-5 | . | TRBV4-3
TGTGCCAGCAGCCAGGACAACTGGAATGAAAAACTGTTTTTT | CASSQDNWNEKLFF | . | TRBJ1-4 | . | TRBV6-5